A single sample gave rise to the 21 T cell receptor beta chains below, sequenced in a study of HIV-infected patients and healthy controls. Antiretroviral therapy had run roughly three months, about 14 weeks, before follow-up blood collection. No cell fractionation was done, so the repertoire covers all unsorted peripheral blood T cells. Reverse transcription used approximately 500 ng RNA and constant-region primers for alpha and beta. Each of the alpha and beta chains got its own library through chain-specific third strand synthesis with indices. TCRdb reprocessed the 5' RACE reads with MiXCR, giving one entry per CDR3 protein. The sample gives about 8,600 distinct CDR3 sequences, 8% to 9.5% of which show up once; about 11% is in the top ten. Specimen: blood, collected during antiretroviral therapy. All receptors derive from an adult with HIV infection.

This clonotype occurred many times. The chain has TRBV5-5 and TRBJ1-4, with TRBD1 matching 7 bases. J was trimmed by 5 bases and V by 3 bases; bases with no gene match: 4. This CDR3 spans 14 amino acids. The germline V gene encodes CDR1 SGHKS and CDR2 YYEKEE (reference sequence). This CDR3 is CASSSGQLNEKLFF. The CDR3 DNA follows: TGTGCCAGCAGCTCGGGACAGTTGAATGAAAAACTGTTTTTT.

This clonotype is medium-sized by share. This rearrangement joins TRBV29-1 to TRBJ2-1, with 8 bases that match TRBD2. V was clipped by 2 bases and J by 5 bases; unmatched bases: 5. The CDR3 runs to 14 residues. Germline V gene lookup returns CDR1 SQVTM and CDR2 ANQGSEA. CDR3 sequence (DNA): TGCAGCGTTGAACGCTGGCGGGGGGACAATGAGCAGTTCTTC. Translation gives CSVERWRGDNEQFF.

Many counts were recorded for this clonotype. The chain employs TRBV5-1 and TRBJ1-2; D gene unclear. V dropped 4 bases and J dropped 0 bases, with 7 bases sitting between them. The CDR3 spans 13 residues. Germline V gene lookup returns CDR1 SGHRS and CDR2 YFSETQ. CDR3 sequence (DNA): TGCGCCAGCAGCCCCGGATCTAACTATGGCTACACCTTC. This encodes CASSPGSNYGYTF. Based on the CDR3 plus reference TRBV5-1 and TRBJ1-2, the full variable domain is KAGVTQTPRYLIKTRGQQVTLSCSPISGHRSVSWYQQTPGQGLQFLFEYFSETQRNKGNFPGRFSGRQFSNSRSEMNVSTLELGDSALYLCASSPGSNYGYTFGSGTRLTVV.

This clonotype was seen ten or more times. The V gene is TRBV20-1, the J gene TRBJ2-3; D not resolved. Germline-derived CDR1 and CDR2 are DFQATT and SNEGSKA (reference sequence). Trimming removed 4 bases at V and 5 bases at J, with 19 bases between. CDR3 length equals 15 residues. CDR3 in DNA: TGCAGTGCTAAACCCAGCCTCAGCCCCCTAGATACGCAGTATTTT. It codes for CSAKPSLSPLDTQYF.

A few counts support this clonotype. With a much larger clone just one base away, this may be a read error. This chain links TRBV7-2 with TRBJ1-5, with no clear D. The CDR3 has 13 residues. Looked up from germline, CDR1 is SGHTA and CDR2 is FQGNSA. CDR3 sequence (DNA): TGTGCCAGCAGCTTAGATCGCAATCAGCCCCAGAATTTT. It translates to CASSLDRNQPQNF.

Ten or more counts support this clonotype. V usage is TRBV6-5 and J usage is TRBJ2-4, with 9 bases matching TRBD1. This CDR3 has 13 residues. Germline assignment: CDR1 MNHEY and CDR2 SVGAGI. The V segment lost 5 bases and the J segment 6 bases; nucleotides outside the gene matches: 2. CDR3 sequence (DNA): TGTGCCAGCAGTACAGGGGGCGGAAACATTCAGTACTTC. It is translated as CASSTGGGNIQYF.

This clonotype was observed at least ten times. The V gene is TRBV7-2, the J gene TRBJ2-6; D tentatively fits TRBD1 or TRBD2 (5 bases each). The CDR3 runs to 17 residues. Trimming took 6 bases from V and 0 from J, leaving 15 bases between them. Germline CDR1 and CDR2: SGHTA and FQGNSA. This chain's CDR3 is CASRGWDGSSGANVLTF. The CDR3 DNA reads as TGTGCCAGCAGGGGATGGGACGGTAGCTCTGGGGCCAACGTCCTGACTTTC.

This clonotype has at least ten counts. The chain combines TRBV20-1 with TRBJ2-4, with 7 bases lining up with TRBD1. V trimming: 1 base; J trimming: 1 base; junction bases outside the gene matches: 4. CDR3 length: 15 amino acids. CDR1 is DFQATT, CDR2 SNEGSKA, per germline (reference sequence). The CDR3 DNA follows: TGCAGTGCTAGAGCCCCGACAGGGGCCAAAAACATTCAGTACTTC. This codes for CSARAPTGAKNIQYF.

The chain links TRBV10-3 to TRBJ2-3; 9 bases align to TRBD1. This CDR3 region has 16 residues. In germline, CDR1 is ENHRY, CDR2 SYGVKD. J lost 1 base, V lost 6 bases, and 8 bases had no gene match. The CDR3, as DNA: TGTGCCATCAGCCCTAGAGGGGACAGGGGCACAGATACGCAGTATTTT. It specifies CAISPRGDRGTDTQYF.

In its sample, this clonotype is medium-sized. This rearrangement joins TRBV6-2 or TRBV6-3 to TRBJ2-1; 15 positions agree with TRBD2. After removal of 4 bases from V and 3 bases from J, the junction contained 4 bases not matched to a gene. Germline loops: CDR1 MNHEY, CDR2 SVGEGT. The CDR3 loop spans 17 amino acids. CDR3 sequence reads: CASSFLGLAGGYNEQFF. The CDR3 nucleotides are TGTGCCAGCAGTTTCCTGGGACTAGCGGGGGGCTACAATGAGCAGTTCTTC.

This clonotype has ten or more counts. The chain carries TRBV19 and TRBJ2-7, with a weak D call TRBD2 (6 bases). Germline CDR1 LNHDA, CDR2 SQIVND (reference sequence). The CDR3 consists of 16 residues. V dropped 6 bases and J dropped 0 bases, with 18 bases sitting between them. DNA for the CDR3: TGTGCCAGTAGCCAACCCGGGACTGCGAGCTCCTACGAGCAGTACTTC. As protein: CASSQPGTASSYEQYF.

This clonotype is medium-sized. The genes are TRBV19 and TRBJ2-4; D uncertain. Germline CDR1 LNHDA, CDR2 SQIVND (reference sequence). V lost 4 bases and J lost 7, with 11 bases in between. CDR3 length equals 13 residues. This CDR3 reads CASSTRAENIQYF. The CDR3 bases are TGTGCCAGTAGTACCCGGGCTGAGAACATTCAGTACTTC.

This clonotype was counted ten times or more. The chain is built from TRBV20-1 and TRBJ1-5, with a tentative D call TRBD1 (6 bases). The CDR3 is 15 amino acids. V shed 2 bases and J shed 4 bases, with 15 bases lying between them. In germline, CDR1 is DFQATT, CDR2 SNEGSKA (reference sequence). CDR3 amino acids: CSARKGEGGNQPQHF. CDR3 in DNA: TGCAGTGCTAGAAAGGGAGAGGGGGGAAATCAGCCCCAGCATTTT.

This clonotype was seen repeatedly, ten times or more. This chain connects TRBV11-3 to TRBJ2-2; D may be TRBD1 (5 bases). The CDR3 extends over 16 amino acids. The V end was cut by 4 bases, the J end by 6 bases, with 18 bases between. The V gene's germline CDR1 is SGHNT and CDR2 YENEEA. Here the CDR3 reads CASSSYPGRAAGELFF. The DNA of the CDR3 is TGTGCCAGCAGCTCGTATCCCGGCAGGGCAGCCGGGGAGCTGTTTTTT.

The sample holds many counts of this clonotype. The chain has TRBV5-1 and TRBJ1-1; possible D gene TRBD1, 6 bases. CDR1 SGHRS and CDR2 YFSETQ come from the germline V gene. The CDR3 is 15 amino acids. V lost 3 bases to trimming and J lost 6 bases, with 18 bases between them. The CDR3 protein is CASSSAGERYAEAFF. As DNA, the CDR3 is TGCGCCAGCAGCTCCGCAGGGGAAAGATACGCTGAAGCTTTCTTT.

Sample share makes this clonotype medium-sized. The chain uses TRBV29-1 and TRBJ2-1, with D uncertain. Per the germline V gene, CDR1 is SQVTM and CDR2 is ANQGSEA. This CDR3 spans 10 amino acids. The V end was cut by 2 bases, the J end by 7 bases, with 3 bases between. This chain's CDR3 is CSVEWNEQFF. CDR3 bases: TGCAGCGTTGAATGGAATGAGCAGTTCTTC.

This clonotype was seen at least ten times. The chain carries TRBV4-3 and TRBJ2-3, with 10 nucleotides matching TRBD2. CDR3 length equals 18 residues. Germline V CDR1 and CDR2: LGHNA, YSLEER. The ends lost 0 bases at V and 3 bases at J; junction bases unmatched: 9. The DNA of the CDR3 is TGCGCCAGCAGCCAAGATGGGGCTAGCGGGAGTTCAACAGATACGCAGTATTTT. It codes for CASSQDGASGSSTDTQYF.

This clonotype was counted many times. The chain combines TRBV2 with TRBJ1-1, with D uncertain. V lost 7 bases and J 4 bases, leaving 10 bases between the germline ends. CDR1 is SNHLY, CDR2 FYNNEI, per germline. The CDR3 totals 12 residues. The CDR3 sequence is CASKGSSTEAFF. The CDR3 coding sequence is TGTGCCAGCAAAGGCTCGTCCACTGAAGCTTTCTTT. Looking up the rest from reference TRBV2 and TRBJ1-1 gives the full variable domain: EPEVTQTPSHQVTQMGQEVILRCVPISNHLYFYWYRQILGQKVEFLVSFYNNEISEKSEIFDDQFSVERPDGSNFTLKIRSTKLEDSAMYFCASKGSSTEAFFGQGTRLTVV.

In this sample, this clonotype is medium-sized (0.01 to 0.1%). The chain uses TRBV5-6 and TRBJ2-2, with D uncertain. Germline V lookup: CDR1 SGHDT, CDR2 YYEEEE. The CDR3 loop spans 12 amino acids. V was trimmed by 2 bases and J by 6 bases, leaving 5 bases between them. CDR3 sequence reads: CASSFLAGELFF. DNA for the CDR3: TGTGCCAGCAGCTTTCTGGCCGGGGAGCTGTTTTTT.

V gene TRBV7-3 combines with J gene TRBJ2-7; D may be TRBD1 (5 bases). The CDR3 runs 13 residues. CDR1 SGHTA and CDR2 FQGTGA come from the germline V gene. Trimming took off 2 bases at V and 7 bases at J, with 12 bases between the two ends. For the CDR3, the DNA is TGTGCCAGCAGCTTAGGCAGGGCGCGTGAGCAGTACTTC. This encodes CASSLGRAREQYF. Full variable domain (missing parts from reference TRBV7-3 and TRBJ2-7): GAGVSQTPSNKVTEKGKYVELRCDPISGHTALYWYRQSLGQGPEFLIYFQGTGAADDSGLPNDRFFAVRPEGSVSTLKIQRTERGDSAVYLCASSLGRAREQYFGPGTRLTVT.

The chain uses TRBV5-5 and TRBJ2-1, with 8 bases that match TRBD1. The V gene's germline CDR1 is SGHKS and CDR2 YYEKEE (reference sequence). V lost 2 bases and J lost 6; bases outside the gene matches: 4. This CDR3 is built from 14 residues. This CDR3 reads CASSLADRGNEQFF. In nucleotides, the CDR3 is TGTGCCAGCAGCTTAGCCGACAGGGGCAATGAGCAGTTCTTC.